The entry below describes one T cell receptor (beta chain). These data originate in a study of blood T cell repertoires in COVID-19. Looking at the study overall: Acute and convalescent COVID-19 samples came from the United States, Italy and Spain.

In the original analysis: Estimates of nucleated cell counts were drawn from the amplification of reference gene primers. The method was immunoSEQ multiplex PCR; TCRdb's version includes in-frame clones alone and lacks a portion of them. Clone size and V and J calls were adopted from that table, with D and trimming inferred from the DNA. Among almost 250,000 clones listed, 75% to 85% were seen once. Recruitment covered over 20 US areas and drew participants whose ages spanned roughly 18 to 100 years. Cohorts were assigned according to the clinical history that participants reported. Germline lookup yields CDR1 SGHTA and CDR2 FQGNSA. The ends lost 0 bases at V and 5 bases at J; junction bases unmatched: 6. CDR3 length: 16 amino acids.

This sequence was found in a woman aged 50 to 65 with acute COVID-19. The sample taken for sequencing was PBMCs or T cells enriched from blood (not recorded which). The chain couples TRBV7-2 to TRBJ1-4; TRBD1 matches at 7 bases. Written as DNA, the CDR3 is TGTGCCAGCAGCTTAGCGAAATCCAGGGGGAATGAAAAACTGTTTTTT. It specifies CASSLAKSRGNEKLFF.